Each of the 5 T cell receptor beta chains below was sequenced from the same sample in a study of T cell repertoires in cytomegalovirus infection. TCRdb called the reads again in MiXCR, with one record for every CDR3 protein. The sample yields 310,000 or so distinct CDR3 sequences, about 9.2% seen once. Sequenced: PBMCs. These receptors all stem from a human donor in good health (CMV status not recorded). Some clones in this sample may be carry-over from other donors' samples.

The chain joins TRBV20-1 to TRBJ2-5; D not resolved. Trimming removed 5 bases at V and 3 bases at J, with 7 bases between. The CDR3 runs to 11 residues. Germline assignment: CDR1 DFQATT and CDR2 SNEGSKA (reference sequence). CDR3 in amino acids: CSAELKETQYF. Written as DNA, the CDR3 is TGCAGTGCTGAACTAAAAGAGACCCAGTACTTC.

Ten or more counts support this clonotype. CDR3 region: CARGVPPKEYV. The CDR3 DNA follows: TGTGCCAGGGGCGTCCCTCCTAAGGAGTACGTC. The chain recombines TRBV7-8 with TRBJ2-7; no firm D call. CDR3 length: 11 amino acids. The ends were cut back, 9 bases at V and 11 bases at J, with 17 bases in the middle. From germline, CDR1 is SGHVS and CDR2 FQNEAQ.

This clonotype showed up many times. The V gene is TRBV27, the J gene TRBJ2-1, with unresolved D. The CDR3 has 12 amino acids. Trimming stripped 6 bases from V and 6 bases from J, with 9 bases between. Germline-derived CDR1 and CDR2 are MNHEY and SMNVEV (reference sequence). The CDR3 sequence: CASSSPGNEQFF. CDR3 coding DNA: TGTGCCAGCAGCTCCCCAGGCAATGAGCAGTTCTTC.

This clonotype was seen many times. The V gene is TRBV20-1, the J gene TRBJ2-7; D might be TRBD2 (5 bases). The germline V gene has CDR1 DFQATT and CDR2 SNEGSKA (reference sequence). The V end was cut by 5 bases, the J end by 7 bases, with 18 bases between. The CDR3 covers 13 residues. CDR3 DNA sequence: TGCAGTGCTTCTCGGGGTCAGCCGCGGGAGCAGTACTTC. Translating it yields CSASRGQPREQYF.

In its sample, this clonotype was seen many times. The CDR3 sequence is CASSLGVGAGGPGELFF. The DNA for the CDR3 is TGTGCCAGCAGTTTGGGGGTGGGTGCGGGGGGGCCCGGGGAGCTGTTTTTT. The chain is built from TRBV12-3 or TRBV12-4 and TRBJ2-2; 9 bases are a match to TRBD2. The CDR3 has 17 amino acids. V dropped 3 bases and J dropped 6; count of bases not matched to a gene: 11.